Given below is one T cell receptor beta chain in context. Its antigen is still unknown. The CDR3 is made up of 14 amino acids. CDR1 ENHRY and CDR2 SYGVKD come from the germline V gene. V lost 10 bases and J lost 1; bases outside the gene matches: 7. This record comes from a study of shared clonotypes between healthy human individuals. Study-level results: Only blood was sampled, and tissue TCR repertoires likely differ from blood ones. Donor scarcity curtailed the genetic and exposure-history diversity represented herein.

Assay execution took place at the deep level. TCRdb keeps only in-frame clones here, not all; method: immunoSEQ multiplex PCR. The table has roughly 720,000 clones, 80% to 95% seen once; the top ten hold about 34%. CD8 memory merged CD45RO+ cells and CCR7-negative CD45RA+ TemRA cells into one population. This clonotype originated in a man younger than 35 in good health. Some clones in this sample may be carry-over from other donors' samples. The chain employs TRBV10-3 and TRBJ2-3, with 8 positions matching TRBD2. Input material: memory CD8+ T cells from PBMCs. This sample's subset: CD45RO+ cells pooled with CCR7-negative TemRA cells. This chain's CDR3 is CATRSGGRTDTQYF. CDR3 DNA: TGTGCCACCCGAAGCGGGGGCCGCACAGATACGCAGTATTTT.